This T cell receptor (beta chain) derives from a study of T cells in Graves' hyperthyroidism and ophthalmopathy. Study-wide results and limits: The model identified upcoming ophthalmopathy a median approximately six months ahead of onset.

This clonotype was seen a handful of times. Its specificity is not known. Exclusions: uncontrolled infection, other autoimmune disease, pregnancy, lactation. On the basis of clinical symptoms, serum thyroxine and TRAb, thyroid ultrasound and orbital computed tomography, diagnoses were made. PBMCs stemmed from 10 ml fresh peripheral blood. CDR3 length: 12 amino acids. The V end lost 6 bases, the J end lost 7 bases, and 9 bases lay between the germline ends. Germline CDR1 and CDR2: MGHDK and SYGVNS. RNA transcripts provided the source from which TCR beta CDR3 regions were amplified. TCR CDR3 underwent first-round RT-PCR with the HTBI primer set. TCRdb itself ran the multiplex PCR reads through MiXCR, one entry per CDR3 protein. The table records hundreds of thousands of distinct CDR3 sequences, about 15% of them present only once.

The sequence was collected from a man aged 18-30 years with Graves' ophthalmopathy. What was sequenced was blood. This chain connects TRBV25-1 to TRBJ1-4; no clear D. CDR3 amino acids: CASRRDGEKLFF. For the CDR3, the DNA is TGTGCCAGCAGGAGAGATGGTGAAAAACTGTTTTTT.